This T cell receptor (beta chain) derives from a study of cytomegalovirus exposure and HLA in healthy donors. General study results and limits: Later work associated 16,951 TCR beta sequences with HLA alleles at 0.05 false discovery rate.

Germline CDR1 is SGDLS and CDR2 is YYNGEE. Germline trimming cut 3 bases from V and 4 bases from J; bases unmatched to any gene: 5. CDR3 length: 14 amino acids. This clone was detected only a few times. Its antigen is still unknown. Vbeta (60) and Jbeta (13) primers were used in the PCR. Clones were sequenced by immunoSEQ multiplex PCR, and TCRdb holds only the in-frame ones, with some missing. The table has about 130,000 clones, roughly 77% seen once. Material for sequencing was PBMCs. The V gene is TRBV9, the J gene TRBJ2-5, with 8 bases identical to TRBD1. The source is a woman aged 40 to 49 in good health and CMV-seropositive. CDR3 bases: TGTGCCAGCAGCGAAGACAGGGGAGTAGAGACCCAGTACTTC. This sequence encodes CASSEDRGVETQYF. The whole variable domain, filled in from reference TRBV9 and TRBJ2-5, reads DSGVTQTPKHLITATGQRVTLRCSPRSGDLSVYWYQQSLDQGLQFLIQYYNGEERAKGNILERFSAQQFPDLHSELNLSSLELGDSALYFCASSEDRGVETQYFGPGTRLLVL.